This paragraph covers one T cell receptor beta chain sequence. Antigen unknown. Making the TCR beta libraries involved quantitative 5'-RACE with molecular barcodes. TCRdb fed the 5' RACE reads into MiXCR, producing one record per CDR3 protein. Of roughly 440,000 distinct CDR3 sequences listed, more than 15% are singletons. CDR3 length: 15 residues. V shed 1 base and J shed 0 bases, with 12 bases lying between them. Germline CDR1 SQVTM, CDR2 ANQGSEA. This sample is part of a study of CD8 T cells in ankylosing spondylitis. General study points: A number of the motif variants had already been described in reactive arthritis synovial fluid and blood. A motif of roughly eight highly homologous TCR beta variants was seen as apparently characteristic of ankylosing spondylitis blood. A CD8+ phenotype characterized the disease-linked clones, which were relatively rare in peripheral blood.

The clonotype originates from a male donor with ankylosing spondylitis. The V call is TRBV29-1, the J call TRBJ1-1; D not resolved. Sequenced material: blood, either unsorted or a sorted T cell fraction (not recorded which). This CDR3 is CSVEGEGSLNTEAFF. Here the CDR3 DNA reads TGCAGCGTTGAAGGGGAGGGCAGCCTGAACACTGAAGCTTTCTTT.